These T cell receptor beta chains were read from a single sample in a study of shared T cell receptors in the human thymus. Clones were sequenced by immunoSEQ multiplex PCR, and TCRdb holds only the in-frame ones, with some missing. This table holds under 700,000 clones, approximately 80% found once. This sample was also put to use in a study of human thymus T cells.

Sequenced material: thymocytes. These receptors came from a boy under three years old with a congenital heart defect. Each CDR3 is given with its conserved first and last residue. Each record gives: J gene, D gene, V gene, clone size, CDR3 protein, CDR3 DNA. The D gene is left open where the match is weak. A clone size is listed for some rows: how often the clone was seen (once, few, many), or a class if it is expanded.

J gene: TRBJ1-6
D gene: TRBD1
V gene: TRBV28
clone size: NA
CDR3 protein: CASSLFLDRAYNSPLHF
CDR3 DNA: TGTGCCAGCAGTTTATTCCTCGACAGGGCCTATAATTCACCCCTCCACTTT

J gene: TRBJ2-7
D gene: TRBD1
V gene: TRBV27
clone size: NA
CDR3 protein: CASSGDRDGYEQYF
CDR3 DNA: TGTGCCAGCAGTGGGGACAGGGACGGGTACGAGCAGTACTTC

J gene: TRBJ2-3
D gene: NA
V gene: TRBV6-4
clone size: NA
CDR3 protein: CASRRAGSTDTQYF
CDR3 DNA: TGTGCCAGCAGGCGAGCGGGTAGCACAGATACGCAGTATTTT

J gene: TRBJ2-7
D gene: TRBD2
V gene: TRBV7-9
clone size: NA
CDR3 protein: CASSLFVRLAGPYEQYF
CDR3 DNA: TGTGCCAGCAGCTTATTCGTTAGGCTAGCGGGACCCTACGAGCAGTACTTC

J gene: TRBJ1-1
D gene: NA
V gene: TRBV7-4
clone size: NA
CDR3 protein: CASSSQGMNTEAFF
CDR3 DNA: TGTGCCAGCAGCTCACAGGGAATGAACACTGAAGCTTTCTTT

J gene: TRBJ2-4
D gene: NA
V gene: TRBV30
clone size: NA
CDR3 protein: CAWSVYGGKNIQYF
CDR3 DNA: TGTGCCTGGAGTGTCTACGGGGGCAAAAACATTCAGTACTTC

J gene: TRBJ1-1
D gene: TRBD1
V gene: TRBV7-9
clone size: once
CDR3 protein: CASSLAIGGHTEAFF
CDR3 DNA: TGTGCCAGCAGCTTAGCGATAGGGGGCCACACTGAAGCTTTCTTT

J gene: TRBJ2-7
D gene: NA
V gene: TRBV14
clone size: NA
CDR3 protein: CASSPPSRAGNYEQYF
CDR3 DNA: TGTGCCAGCAGCCCTCCCTCCCGCGCGGGCAATTACGAGCAGTACTTC

J gene: TRBJ1-2
D gene: TRBD1
V gene: TRBV30
clone size: NA
CDR3 protein: CASNHRGPYGYTF
CDR3 DNA: TGTGCCTCCAACCACAGGGGGCCCTATGGCTACACCTTC

J gene: TRBJ1-5
D gene: NA
V gene: TRBV7-2
clone size: few
CDR3 protein: CASSLGTPRQPQHF
CDR3 DNA: TGTGCCAGCAGCTTGGGGACTCCACGGCAGCCCCAGCATTTT

J gene: TRBJ2-7
D gene: TRBD2
V gene: TRBV16
clone size: NA
CDR3 protein: CASSQSGLAGGPTLREQYF
CDR3 DNA: TGTGCCAGCAGCCAATCTGGACTAGCGGGAGGGCCAACCCTACGAGAGCAGTACTTC

J gene: TRBJ2-6
D gene: TRBD2
V gene: TRBV27
clone size: few
CDR3 protein: CASSFGRPLSGANVLTF
CDR3 DNA: TGTGCCAGCAGTTTCGGGAGGCCGCTCTCTGGGGCCAACGTCCTGACTTTC

J gene: TRBJ2-1
D gene: TRBD2
V gene: TRBV5-6
clone size: NA
CDR3 protein: CASSLAGGPSPFGDEQFF
CDR3 DNA: TGTGCCAGCAGCTTGGCGGGAGGGCCCTCACCTTTCGGGGATGAGCAGTTCTTC

J gene: TRBJ2-7
D gene: TRBD2
V gene: TRBV27
clone size: NA
CDR3 protein: CASSFLLGLATHEQYF
CDR3 DNA: TGTGCCAGCAGTTTCCTCCTTGGACTAGCGACGCACGAGCAGTACTTC

J gene: TRBJ2-2
D gene: TRBD1
V gene: TRBV30
clone size: NA
CDR3 protein: CAYSSRTGFRNTGELFF
CDR3 DNA: TGTGCCTACTCCTCGAGGACAGGCTTCCGTAACACCGGGGAGCTGTTTTTT

J gene: TRBJ2-7
D gene: NA
V gene: TRBV12-5
clone size: NA
CDR3 protein: CASGLVPGPGVVYEQYF
CDR3 DNA: TGTGCTAGTGGTTTGGTACCTGGACCGGGAGTTGTCTACGAGCAGTACTTC

J gene: TRBJ1-3
D gene: NA
V gene: TRBV10-3
clone size: few
CDR3 protein: CAIGPTSAGNTIYF
CDR3 DNA: TGTGCCATCGGTCCCACCAGTGCCGGAAACACCATATATTTT

J gene: TRBJ2-2
D gene: NA
V gene: TRBV27
clone size: few
CDR3 protein: CASSLTNTGELFF
CDR3 DNA: TGTGCCAGCAGTTTAACTAACACCGGGGAGCTGTTTTTT

J gene: TRBJ2-5
D gene: NA
V gene: TRBV7-6
clone size: NA
CDR3 protein: CASSLAVGKGQETQYF
CDR3 DNA: TGTGCCAGCAGCTTAGCGGTGGGAAAGGGGCAAGAGACCCAGTACTTC

J gene: TRBJ2-1
D gene: TRBD2
V gene: TRBV18
clone size: NA
CDR3 protein: CASSPSRGSGRDNEQFF
CDR3 DNA: TGTGCCAGCTCACCCTCGAGAGGTAGCGGGAGGGACAATGAGCAGTTCTTC

J gene: TRBJ2-1
D gene: TRBD2
V gene: TRBV5-1
clone size: NA
CDR3 protein: CASSLAVGSGGNNEQFF
CDR3 DNA: TGCGCCAGCAGCTTGGCCGTAGGTAGCGGGGGAAACAATGAGCAGTTCTTC

J gene: TRBJ2-4
D gene: TRBD1
V gene: TRBV5-6
clone size: NA
CDR3 protein: CASSLAGDRGPGAKNIQYF
CDR3 DNA: TGTGCCAGCAGCTTGGCTGGGGACAGGGGGCCAGGGGCCAAAAACATTCAGTACTTC

J gene: TRBJ2-3
D gene: NA
V gene: TRBV30
clone size: NA
CDR3 protein: CAWSVQWERRTDTQYF
CDR3 DNA: TGTGCCTGGAGTGTACAGTGGGAGCGGAGGACAGATACGCAGTATTTT

J gene: TRBJ1-4
D gene: NA
V gene: TRBV27
clone size: few
CDR3 protein: CASSPYREGDEKLFF
CDR3 DNA: TGTGCCAGCAGTCCATACAGGGAAGGCGATGAAAAACTGTTTTTT